The 21 T cell receptor beta chains below come from one sample, sequenced in a study of cytotoxic CD8 clonotypes in ibrutinib-treated CLL. TCRdb's copy holds only in-frame clones and misses some; the assay was immunoSEQ multiplex PCR. The sample lists tens of thousands of clones; 45% to 65% were seen once. The source material was PBMCs, sampled before ibrutinib treatment. The receptor set was obtained from a human donor with chronic lymphocytic leukemia.

The chain joins TRBV7-2 to TRBJ2-7, with TRBD2 matching 7 bases. V lost 2 bases to trimming and J lost 3 bases; unmatched junction nucleotides: 13. Germline CDR1 is SGHTA and CDR2 is FQGNSA. This CDR3 is 17 amino acids long. In DNA form, the CDR3 reads TGTGCCAGCAGCTTATTCCGGGGAGGGCTGACAAACTACGAGCAGTACTTC. Amino acids: CASSLFRGGLTNYEQYF.

This clone was found once. The chain joins TRBV28 to TRBJ2-7; no definite D call. Trimming removed 11 bases at V and 2 bases at J, with 10 bases between. This CDR3 comprises 11 residues. The V gene's germline CDR1 is MDHEN and CDR2 SYDVKM. The CDR3 DNA follows: TGTGCCGGCGGCGCCCCCTACGAGCAGTACTTC. Its protein is CAGGAPYEQYF.

This sequence joins TRBV5-1 and TRBJ2-1; 7 bases match TRBD2. This CDR3 spans 16 amino acids. V shed 0 bases and J 7 bases; nucleotides not matched to a gene: 10. Germline CDR1 SGHRS, CDR2 YFSETQ. The CDR3 nucleotides are TGCGCCAGCAGCTTGGCTGGTAGCGGGTTGTCAAATGAGCAGTTCTTC. Its protein is CASSLAGSGLSNEQFF.

The chain combines TRBV7-2 with TRBJ2-7, with 8 bases fitting TRBD1. Germline loops: CDR1 SGHTA, CDR2 FQGNSA. The CDR3 covers 18 residues. Unmatched junction bases numbered 12, after V lost 1 base and J lost 1 base. The CDR3 reads CASSLVRRTGISSYEQYF. CDR3 DNA: TGTGCCAGCAGCTTAGTAAGGCGGACAGGGATCTCATCCTACGAGCAGTACTTC.

Here the CDR3 reads CAISEVDGFGYTF. The CDR3 bases are TGTGCCATCAGCGAAGTGGATGGATTCGGCTACACCTTC. The rearrangement uses TRBV10-3 and TRBJ1-2; D remains ambiguous. The V and J ends lost 6 bases and 8 bases respectively, with 16 bases between them. The CDR3 covers 13 residues. CDR1 is ENHRY and CDR2 is SYGVKD in the germline V gene.

The CDR3 DNA sequence: TGTGCCAGCAGCTTAGTGGGGGGGAAAGAGACCCAGTACTTC. This translates into CASSLVGGKETQYF. V gene TRBV7-9 combines with J gene TRBJ2-5; 7 bases line up with TRBD2. Losses at the gene ends were 1 base for V and 3 bases for J; bases not matched to a gene: 2. This CDR3 is 14 amino acids long. Germline-derived CDR1 and CDR2 are SEHNR and FQNEAQ (reference sequence).

The J gene is TRBJ2-3, the V gene TRBV4-2; 8 nucleotides match TRBD2. The CDR3 extends over 16 amino acids. Germline CDR1 is LGHNA and CDR2 is YNFKEQ. With 0 bases clipped from V and 4 bases from J, the junction kept 6 bases outside the gene matches. DNA of the CDR3: TGTGCCAGCAGCCAAGATGGAGCGGGGGAGGCAGATACGCAGTATTTT. It codes for CASSQDGAGEADTQYF.

The rearrangement joins TRBV11-2 to TRBJ1-4; TRBD1 might be the D (6 bases). V lost 4 bases, J lost 2 bases, and 17 bases lay in between. The CDR3 has 17 residues. The germline V gene encodes CDR1 SGHAT and CDR2 FQNNGV. Written as DNA, the CDR3 is TGTGCCAGCAGCTCGAGGAGATCAGGGGTTACTAATGAAAAACTGTTTTTT. Translated: CASSSRRSGVTNEKLFF.

Here the CDR3 reads CASSFPDRYSNQPQHF. The DNA for the CDR3 is TGTGCCAGCAGTTTCCCGGACAGATACAGCAATCAGCCCCAGCATTTT. This sequence joins TRBV6-6 and TRBJ1-5; weak D call: TRBD1 (6 bases). CDR3 length equals 16 residues. Trimming took 4 bases from V and 1 from J, leaving 14 bases between them. Germline CDR1 reads MNHNY; CDR2 reads SVGAGI (reference sequence).

This clone has more than one count but fewer than ten. The genes are TRBV28 and TRBJ2-7; D remains ambiguous. The CDR3 length is 11 residues. Germline loops: CDR1 MDHEN, CDR2 SYDVKM. V lost 8 bases and J 0 bases, leaving 5 bases between the germline ends. The CDR3 nucleotides read TGTGCCAGCGGGGACTCCTACGAGCAGTACTTC. Encoded protein: CASGDSYEQYF.

This clone was picked up a small number of times. The chain links TRBV7-9 to TRBJ2-6; D uncertain. V lost 8 bases to trimming and J lost 1 base, with 6 bases between them. The CDR3 has 13 residues. Germline loops: CDR1 SEHNR, CDR2 FQNEAQ (reference sequence). CDR3 amino acids: CASRTSGANVLTF. CDR3 nucleotides: TGTGCCAGCCGCACTTCTGGGGCCAACGTCCTGACTTTC.

This clone was detected only a few times. The chain recombines TRBV2 with TRBJ1-1; 7 bases agree with TRBD1. The CDR3 totals 14 residues. V shed 7 bases, J shed 1 base, and the junction held 6 bases outside the gene matches. Germline-derived CDR1 and CDR2 are SNHLY and FYNNEI. Written as DNA, the CDR3 is TGTGCCAGCATGGAAGGGACAGCGAACACTGAAGCTTTCTTT. Amino acid sequence: CASMEGTANTEAFF.

The gene calls are TRBV5-6 and TRBJ2-7; 7 bases agree with TRBD1. V shed 4 bases and J 3 bases; nucleotides not matched to a gene: 10. This CDR3 comprises 15 residues. Germline loops: CDR1 SGHDT, CDR2 YYEEEE. CDR3 nucleotide sequence: TGTGCCAGCAGCCTGAGAGGGGACAGAAACTACGAGCAGTACTTC. This sequence encodes CASSLRGDRNYEQYF. Together with reference TRBV5-6 and TRBJ2-7, the CDR3 gives the full variable domain: DAGVTQSPTHLIKTRGQQVTLRCSPKSGHDTVSWYQQALGQGPQFIFQYYEEEERQRGNFPDRFSGHQFPNYSSELNVNALLLGDSALYLCASSLRGDRNYEQYFGPGTRLTVT.

This chain joins TRBV5-6 and TRBJ2-7; D might be TRBD2 (6 bases). In germline, CDR1 is SGHDT, CDR2 YYEEEE. The CDR3 runs to 14 residues. Trimming removed 1 base at V and 6 bases at J, with 14 bases between. The DNA of the CDR3 is TGTGCCAGCAGCTTGCCGGGGGTCGAGCGCGAGCAGTACTTC. Its translation is CASSLPGVEREQYF.

The chain combines TRBV9 with TRBJ1-2; the match to TRBD1 covers 9 bases. V lost 3 bases and J lost 7; bases outside the gene matches: 7. Germline values: CDR1 SGDLS, CDR2 YYNGEE. This CDR3 has 14 residues. This chain's CDR3 is CASSGLTGGSGYTF. CDR3 nucleotides: TGTGCCAGCAGCGGCTTAACAGGGGGCAGTGGCTACACCTTC.

This clone has only a few counts. J is TRBJ2-7 and V is TRBV18, with D maybe TRBD2 (6 bases). The ends were cut back, 3 bases at V and 12 bases at J, with 15 bases in the middle. The CDR3 is made up of 12 amino acids. Germline CDR1 KGHSH, CDR2 LQKENI. CDR3 DNA: TGTGCCAGCTCACCGACCGGAGGGAAAGGGTACTTC. It encodes CASSPTGGKGYF.

This clone has only a few counts. This chain joins TRBV28 and TRBJ1-1; 7 nucleotides match TRBD1. Germline CDR1 reads MDHEN; CDR2 reads SYDVKM. V dropped 6 bases and J dropped 1; count of bases not matched to a gene: 8. CDR3 length: 15 amino acids. CDR3 nucleotide sequence: TGTGCCAGCAGCCAAGGGGGCGGGGCGAACACTGAAGCTTTCTTT. Its translation is CASSQGGGANTEAFF. The full variable domain, completed using reference TRBV28 and TRBJ1-1, is DVKVTQSSRYLVKRTGEKVFLECVQDMDHENMFWYRQDPGLGLRLIYFSYDVKMKEKGDIPEGYSVSREKKERFSLILESASTNQTSMYLCASSQGGGANTEAFFGQGTRLTVV.

V gene TRBV18 combines with J gene TRBJ2-5, with D possibly being TRBD1 (6 bases). This CDR3 comprises 14 residues. Trimming shortened V by 5 bases and J by 1 base, and 11 bases separated the two germline ends. Germline assignment: CDR1 KGHSH and CDR2 LQKENI. The CDR3 reads CASSRGQVQETQYF. The CDR3 DNA follows: TGTGCCAGCTCAAGGGGACAAGTCCAAGAGACCCAGTACTTC.

The CDR3 coding sequence is TGCGCCAGCAGCCAAATCGCCCGGGACGGCTACACCTTC. Translated, it gives CASSQIARDGYTF. V and J are TRBV4-3 and TRBJ1-2, with D possibly matching TRBD1 (5 bases). CDR3 length: 13 amino acids. V was pared by 2 bases and J by 8 bases, with 12 bases between. Germline CDR1 is LGHNA and CDR2 is YSLEER.

This rearrangement joins TRBV19 to TRBJ1-2, with D uncertain. Per germline, CDR1 LNHDA and CDR2 SQIVND (reference sequence). V lost 5 bases, J lost 4 bases, and 14 bases lay in between. This CDR3 contains 14 residues. CDR3 DNA: TGTGCCAGTAGTGGGCGGGTCTCCCGCTATGGCTACACCTTC. This encodes CASSGRVSRYGYTF.

In its sample, this clone was seen a few times. The chain joins TRBV18 to TRBJ2-7, with TRBD1 as a possible D gene (6 bases). Trimming took off 5 bases at V and 7 bases at J, with 18 bases between the two ends. Germline V gene sequence: CDR1 KGHSH, CDR2 LQKENI. The CDR3 runs 14 residues. This CDR3 reads CASSASGTPFEQYF. Here the CDR3 DNA reads TGTGCCAGCTCAGCGTCCGGGACACCGTTTGAGCAGTACTTC.